This is a list of T cell receptor beta chains from one sample in a study of blood T cell repertoires in COVID-19. Profiling relied on immunoSEQ multiplex PCR, and the TCRdb table lists in-frame clones only, not all of them. This table holds 100,000 to 120,000 clones, 76% found once. Sequenced input: peripheral blood. The source is an elderly woman with acute or convalescent COVID-19. CDR3s include the opening cysteine and the closing phenylalanine or tryptophan. Fields, in order: D gene, CDR3 length, clone size, J gene, V gene, CDR3 protein, CDR3 DNA. D genes are given only for firm matches. Not every row has a clone size; where given, it reads once, few, many or a size class.

-,15,-,TRBJ2-7,TRBV5-6,CASSVGGTLTYEQYF,TGTGCCAGCAGCGTGGGGGGGACATTAACCTACGAGCAGTACTTC
-,15,-,TRBJ1-3,TRBV19,CASTSQGRKGNTIYF,TGTGCCAGTACCTCACAGGGCCGGAAGGGAAACACCATATATTTT
TRBD1,16,-,TRBJ1-4,TRBV6-1,CASSENLGTGNEKLFF,TGTGCCAGCAGTGAAAACCTCGGGACAGGGAATGAAAAACTGTTTTTT
-,16,-,TRBJ1-1,TRBV18,CASSPRGDPLNTEAFF,TGTGCCAGCTCACCCAGGGGTGATCCCCTGAACACTGAAGCTTTCTTT
TRBD1,14,-,TRBJ2-1,TRBV4-2,CASSQDRGGREQFF,TGTGCCAGCAGCCAAGATAGAGGGGGCAGGGAGCAGTTCTTC
-,15,-,TRBJ2-3,TRBV9,CASSVGPSPTDTQYF,TGTGCCAGCAGCGTAGGTCCTAGCCCAACAGATACGCAGTATTTT
TRBD1,15,-,TRBJ2-7,TRBV3-1/TRBV3-2,CASSQGATGSYEQYF,TGTGCCAGCAGCCAAGGAGCGACAGGGTCCTACGAGCAGTACTTC
-,15,-,TRBJ1-5,TRBV7-8,CASSEGGTRYQPQHF,TGTGCCAGCAGCGAGGGAGGGACGCGGTATCAGCCCCAGCATTTT
TRBD1,16,few,TRBJ1-2,TRBV6-5,CASSSLDRVEGYGYTF,TGTGCCAGCAGTTCTCTGGACAGGGTGGAAGGCTATGGCTACACCTTC
TRBD1,15,-,TRBJ1-5,TRBV2,CASSGPRQGGQPQHF,TGTGCCAGCAGTGGACCGAGACAGGGGGGACAGCCCCAGCATTTT
-,14,-,TRBJ2-1,TRBV5-1,CASSLSLRQNEQFF,TGCGCCAGCAGCTTATCTCTTAGACAGAATGAGCAGTTCTTC
TRBD1,14,-,TRBJ1-2,TRBV28,CASSTTTGNYGYTF,TGTGCCAGCAGTACCACGACAGGGAACTATGGCTACACCTTC
TRBD1,15,-,TRBJ2-5,TRBV30,CAWSAYRGPQETQYF,TGTGCCTGGAGTGCATACAGGGGCCCTCAAGAGACCCAGTACTTC
-,14,once,TRBJ2-5,TRBV30,CAWSGQVYQETQYF,TGTGCCTGGAGTGGCCAGGTGTACCAAGAGACCCAGTACTTC
TRBD2,15,-,TRBJ2-3,TRBV7-3,CASNLRGGVADTQYF,TGTGCCAGCAACCTAAGGGGAGGGGTGGCAGATACGCAGTATTTT
-,14,-,TRBJ1-2,TRBV9,CASSVATAAGGYTF,TGTGCCAGCAGCGTAGCTACGGCAGCGGGTGGCTACACCTTC
TRBD1,14,once,TRBJ1-4,TRBV11-2,CASSLGQGGEKLFF,TGTGCCAGCAGCTTGGGACAGGGAGGAGAAAAACTGTTTTTT
-,14,few,TRBJ1-2,TRBV18,CASSPQSGLNGYTF,TGTGCCAGCTCACCACAGTCAGGGTTGAACGGCTACACCTTC
-,14,-,TRBJ2-1,TRBV10-3,CAISERVAPDEQFF,TGTGCCATCAGTGAGCGGGTTGCCCCTGATGAGCAGTTCTTC
TRBD2,14,-,TRBJ2-1,TRBV27,CASSSLAGGGEQFF,TGTGCCAGCAGTTCTCTAGCGGGCGGGGGGGAGCAGTTCTTC
-,15,-,TRBJ2-1,TRBV7-9,CASSLGPGEFNEQFF,TGTGCCAGCAGCTTAGGTCCGGGAGAGTTCAATGAGCAGTTCTTC
-,15,-,TRBJ1-6,TRBV27,CASRPTGHYNSPLHF,TGTGCCAGCAGACCCACGGGACACTATAATTCACCCCTCCACTTT
-,15,few,TRBJ1-6,TRBV6-5,CASSYSTALNSPLHF,TGTGCCAGCAGTTACTCGACAGCTTTAAATTCACCCCTCCACTTT
TRBD2,15,-,TRBJ2-2,TRBV5-5,CASSGLAGYTGELFF,TGTGCCAGCTCGGGACTAGCGGGGTACACCGGGGAGCTGTTTTTT
-,17,-,TRBJ2-2,TRBV12-5,CASGLEIDRSATGELFF,TGTGCTAGTGGTTTGGAGATCGACAGGTCGGCCACCGGGGAGCTGTTTTTT
-,14,-,TRBJ1-3,TRBV30,CAWRRGAYGNTIYF,TGTGCCTGGAGGCGGGGGGCGTATGGAAACACCATATATTTT
-,13,few,TRBJ2-7,TRBV5-1,CASSSRLDSELYF,TGCGCCAGCAGCTCCCGACTCGACAGCGAGCTGTACTTC